This is a list of T cell receptor beta chains from one sample in a study of shared clonotypes between healthy human individuals. This table comes from immunoSEQ multiplex PCR, and its TCRdb copy is limited to in-frame clones, with some not included. The sample includes 700,000 or so clones, approximately 75% of them seen just once. Sequencing used memory CD4+ T cells sorted from blood. The receptor source for this set is a woman aged 25-40 years in good health. Both conserved end residues are part of each CDR3. The order of the fields is V gene, J gene, D gene, clone size, CDR3 DNA, CDR3 protein. A D gene is named only where the DNA matches it firmly. Clone size is given for some rows only: seen once, a few or many times, or a class if the clone is expanded.

TRBV28	TRBJ1-3	.	.	TGTGCCAGCTTCGACGGGGGAAGGGCTGGAAACACCATATATTTT	CASFDGGRAGNTIYF
TRBV6-1	TRBJ2-5	TRBD1	.	TGTGCCGGAAGGACAGGGGGCGAAGAGACCCAGTACTTC	CAGRTGGEETQYF
TRBV7-9	TRBJ2-3	TRBD2	many	TGTGCCAGCAGAATGGGGACTAGCGGCACAGATACGCAGTATTTT	CASRMGTSGTDTQYF
TRBV10-2	TRBJ2-5	.	.	TGCGCCAGCAGTCCCGTGGCTGAGACCCAGTACTTC	CASSPVAETQYF
TRBV7-6	TRBJ2-3	.	.	TGTGCCAGCAGCCCACGGGCCGGGCCGATCACCACAGATACGCAGTATTTT	CASSPRAGPITTDTQYF
TRBV10-3	TRBJ2-7	TRBD2	.	TGTGCCATCAGGGACCCGGGACTAGCAGCTCACGAGCAGTACTTC	CAIRDPGLAAHEQYF
TRBV6-1	TRBJ2-7	.	few	TGTGCCAGCGTCCACTACGAGCAGTACTTC	CASVHYEQYF
TRBV6-5	TRBJ1-4	.	once	TGTGCCAGCAGTTACTCTCAGGGTACGGATGAAAAACTGTTTTTT	CASSYSQGTDEKLFF
TRBV7-9	TRBJ2-7	.	once	TGTGCCAGCAGCTTATCAGTCTCCTACGGCTACGAGCAGTACTTC	CASSLSVSYGYEQYF
TRBV5-4	TRBJ1-1	TRBD1	.	TGTGCCAGCAGCGGTACCGGGACAGGTAGTTTCTTT	CASSGTGTGSFF
TRBV19	TRBJ1-5	.	few	TGTGCCAGTAGTAGGGACTGGGAACCCAATCAGCCCCAGCATTTT	CASSRDWEPNQPQHF
TRBV7-6	TRBJ2-7	.	once	TGTGCCAGCAGCTTGCAACGGGACTCCTACGAGCAGTACTTC	CASSLQRDSYEQYF
TRBV2	TRBJ1-4	TRBD1	few	TGTGCCAGCAGCCCCACAGGGACAGGGAAAGAAAAACTGTTTTTT	CASSPTGTGKEKLFF
TRBV5-4	TRBJ2-6	.	.	TGTGCCAGCAGCTCCCCTAATGGGGCCAACGTCCTGACTTTC	CASSSPNGANVLTF
TRBV7-2	TRBJ1-4	TRBD1	once	TGTGCCAGCAGCTTAACGACAGGGGGTGATATCCGAAATGAAAAACTGTTTTTT	CASSLTTGGDIRNEKLFF
TRBV18	TRBJ1-1	.	.	TGTGCCAGCTCACACGGCCAGGTCATGAACACTGAAGCTTTCTTT	CASSHGQVMNTEAFF
TRBV7-9	TRBJ2-7	.	.	TGTGCCAGCAGCTTAGAGGGGGGCCCCAGTATGATCCACGAGCAGTACTTC	CASSLEGGPSMIHEQYF
TRBV6-1	TRBJ2-3	TRBD2	.	TGTGCCAGGACTAGCGGGACAGATACGCAGTATTTT	CARTSGTDTQYF
TRBV18	TRBJ2-3	TRBD2	once	TGTGCCAGCTCAACTAGACTAGCGGGAGAAGATACGCAGTATTTT	CASSTRLAGEDTQYF
TRBV30	TRBJ2-1	.	.	TGTGCCGTGGGGGGCTTTGTCGTCAATGAGCAGTTCTTC	CAVGGFVVNEQFF
TRBV6-1	TRBJ2-1	.	.	TGTGCCAGCAGTGAATACCCAGGGAGCAATGAGCAGTTCTTC	CASSEYPGSNEQFF
TRBV7-2	TRBJ2-1	TRBD2	.	TGTGCCAGCAGCGTAGCCGGACTAGCGGGAGCTAGGTTCTCCTACAATGAGCAGTTCTTC	CASSVAGLAGARFSYNEQFF
TRBV28	TRBJ2-7	TRBD1	.	TGTGCCAGCAGTTCGGACAGGGCGTCCTACGAGCAGTACTTC	CASSSDRASYEQYF
TRBV28	TRBJ1-2	TRBD1	.	TGTGCCAGCAGACGACAGGGCGGCTATGGCTACACCTTC	CASRRQGGYGYTF
TRBV5-1	TRBJ2-1	.	.	TGCGCCAGCAACCGAGGGGATCACGACAATGAGCAGTTCTTC	CASNRGDHDNEQFF
TRBV18	TRBJ2-2	TRBD1	once	TGTGCCAGCTCGCCCGGGACAGGGAACACCGGGGAGCTGTTTTTT	CASSPGTGNTGELFF
TRBV27	TRBJ1-5	TRBD1	.	TGTGCCAGCAGCCGGACAGGGTCTTTTGGCAATCAGCCCCAGCATTTT	CASSRTGSFGNQPQHF
TRBV5-1	TRBJ1-1	TRBD1	.	TGCGCCAGCAGCTTGGACGGACAGGGCCGTGAAGCTTTCTTT	CASSLDGQGREAFF
TRBV7-3	TRBJ2-6	.	.	TGTGCCAGCAGCTTAGAGGGGCTTGGGGCCAACGTCCTGACTTTC	CASSLEGLGANVLTF
TRBV7-2	TRBJ1-5	.	.	TGTGCCAGCAGCTTAGACACGCGGGGCAATCAGCCCCAGCATTTT	CASSLDTRGNQPQHF
TRBV7-8	TRBJ2-2	.	.	TGTGCCAGCAGCTTAAGAGGAACCGGGGAGCTGTTTTTT	CASSLRGTGELFF
TRBV5-6	TRBJ2-7	.	many	TGTGCCAGCAGCTTCCCGGGCTACGACCCCCTACAGTACTTC	CASSFPGYDPLQYF
TRBV6-5	TRBJ1-5	TRBD1	.	TGTGCCAGCAGCCCCACAGGGGCGGGTTCCCAGCATTTT	CASSPTGAGSQHF